These 27 T cell receptor beta chains originate from one sample sequenced in a study of blood T cell repertoires in COVID-19. TCRdb's table, derived via immunoSEQ multiplex PCR, lists solely in-frame clones and lacks some. The sample holds approximately 74,000 clones, just under 80% seen once. The sequencing input was peripheral blood. All receptors derive from a human donor in a cohort sampled during active COVID-19.

This clone has just one count. V gene TRBV5-1 combines with J gene TRBJ2-5, with a tentative D call TRBD2 (5 bases). The germline gives CDR1 SGHRS, CDR2 YFSETQ. The V end was cut by 7 bases, the J end by 5 bases, with 18 bases between. This CDR3 spans 14 amino acids. CDR3 nucleotide sequence: TGCGCCAGCCGCCCGGGTCTCCCGGGGGAGACCCAGTACTTC. It codes for CASRPGLPGETQYF.

The J gene is TRBJ2-5, the V gene TRBV5-6; 15 bases are a match to TRBD2. This CDR3 is 16 amino acids long. The trim removed 4 bases at V and 1 base at J, leaving 2 bases unmatched. Germline CDR1 and CDR2: SGHDT and YYEEEE. DNA for the CDR3: TGTGCCAGCAGCGGACTAGCGGGGGGGGTCCAAGAGACCCAGTACTTC. It is translated as CASSGLAGGVQETQYF.

The chain couples TRBV6-5 to TRBJ2-5, with 8 bases matching TRBD1. This CDR3 spans 12 amino acids. V was pared by 6 bases and J by 5 bases, with 2 bases of the junction left unmatched. Germline V lookup: CDR1 MNHEY, CDR2 SVGAGI. This CDR3 reads CASRDRAETQYF. The DNA for the CDR3 is TGTGCCAGCAGGGACAGGGCGGAGACCCAGTACTTC.

This clone was found once. V usage is TRBV28 and J usage is TRBJ2-7, with 9 bases matching TRBD1. The CDR3 consists of 15 residues. V lost 6 bases to trimming and J lost 3 bases; unmatched junction nucleotides: 9. Germline V gene sequence: CDR1 MDHEN, CDR2 SYDVKM. The CDR3 here is CASRVSGTGYYEQYF. CDR3 coding DNA: TGTGCCAGCAGAGTCTCGGGGACAGGGTACTACGAGCAGTACTTC.

This chain links TRBV7-2 with TRBJ2-7; 7 nucleotides line up with TRBD2. The trim removed 4 bases at V and 2 bases at J, leaving 5 bases unmatched. This CDR3 is built from 14 residues. CDR1 and CDR2 (germline): SGHTA, FQGNSA. The CDR3 bases are TGTGCCAGCAGCTCGGGGGGAAACCCCTACGAGCAGTACTTC. It is translated as CASSSGGNPYEQYF.

The V call is TRBV19, the J call TRBJ2-7; 7 bases agree with TRBD1. This CDR3 has 15 residues. In germline, CDR1 is LNHDA, CDR2 SQIVND (reference sequence). J lost 0 bases, V lost 6 bases, and 8 bases had no gene match. The CDR3 spells CASSLATGVSYEQYF. The CDR3 coding sequence is TGTGCCAGTAGCCTTGCTACAGGGGTCTCCTACGAGCAGTACTTC.

CDR3 DNA: TGTGCCACCACGGCTGCGGGGGCGCGCCACACTGAAGCTTTCTTT. This encodes CATTAAGARHTEAFF. The J gene is TRBJ1-1, the V gene TRBV15, with D maybe TRBD1 (6 bases). The V and J ends lost 7 bases and 3 bases respectively, with 18 bases between them. Germline V gene data show CDR1 as LNHNV and CDR2 as YYDKDF (reference sequence). The CDR3 runs 15 residues.

The table lists this clone with a few counts. This chain links TRBV2 with TRBJ2-6, with 12 positions matching TRBD1. CDR1 is SNHLY, CDR2 FYNNEI, per germline. Trimming removed 10 bases from V and 2 bases from J; junction bases left unmatched: 18. This CDR3 has 20 residues. The CDR3 DNA reads TGTGCCATTGATTTTCTCCTGGGGGGGACAGGGGGCACTGGGGCCAACGTCCTGACTTTC. The encoded protein is CAIDFLLGGTGGTGANVLTF. The full variable domain, its missing parts supplied by reference TRBV2 and TRBJ2-6, is EPEVTQTPSHQVTQMGQEVILRCVPISNHLYFYWYRQILGQKVEFLVSFYNNEISEKSEIFDDQFSVERPDGSNFTLKIRSTKLEDSAMYFCAIDFLLGGTGGTGANVLTFGAGSRLTVL.

The V and J genes are TRBV5-1 and TRBJ2-1; D unresolved. This CDR3 is built from 14 residues. Germline V gene data show CDR1 as SGHRS and CDR2 as YFSETQ. Trimming took off 1 base at V and 5 bases at J, with 10 bases between the two ends. This CDR3 is CASSLLALDNEQFF. CDR3 coding DNA: TGCGCCAGCAGCTTGCTGGCCCTGGACAATGAGCAGTTCTTC.

The chain's CDR3 is CASSQSRGSNRGYTF. The CDR3 region has the DNA TGCGCCAGCAGTCAGTCCCGGGGTAGTAATCGGGGCTACACCTTC. The rearrangement links TRBV23-1 to TRBJ1-2, with unresolved D. TRBV23-1 is classed as an ORF, of uncertain function. CDR3 size: 15 residues. V lost 3 bases, J lost 8 bases, and 19 bases lay in between.

This clone was picked up one time. The chain couples TRBV4-1 to TRBJ1-4; D ambiguous. V lost 4 bases and J lost 4, with 7 bases in between. There are 13 residues in the CDR3. From germline, CDR1 is MGHRA and CDR2 YSYEKL. The CDR3 DNA is TGCGCCAGCAGCCTTTCGTATAATGAAAAACTGTTTTTT. Translated: CASSLSYNEKLFF.

This chain uses TRBV19 with TRBJ2-1, with 8 bases aligning to TRBD1. This CDR3 region has 14 residues. CDR1 LNHDA and CDR2 SQIVND come from the germline V gene (reference sequence). V lost 6 bases and J lost 7; bases outside the gene matches: 8. CDR3 nucleotides: TGTGCCAGTAGCCGACTAGACAGGGGAAATGAGCAGTTCTTC. Amino acids: CASSRLDRGNEQFF.

The rearrangement uses TRBV3-1 (or the pseudogene TRBV3-2) and TRBJ2-7; TRBD1 agrees at 8 bases. The CDR3 has 16 amino acids. J was trimmed by 0 bases and V by 3 bases; bases with no gene match: 7. Germline V gene lookup returns CDR1 LGHDT and CDR2 YNNKEL (reference sequence). The CDR3, as DNA: TGTGCCAGCAGCCACGGGACAGGTCGGAGCTCCTACGAGCAGTACTTC. Translation gives CASSHGTGRSSYEQYF.

This clone was seen ten or more times. The chain has TRBV6-4 and TRBJ2-6; the match to TRBD1 covers 9 bases. The V gene end was trimmed by 4 bases and the J gene end by 0 bases; junction bases not matched to a gene: 4. The CDR3 length is 17 residues. From germline, CDR1 is MRHNA and CDR2 SNTAGT. CDR3 amino acids: CASSGGQGGSGANVLTF. The CDR3 DNA is TGTGCCAGCAGTGGGGGACAGGGAGGCTCTGGGGCCAACGTCCTGACTTTC.

V is TRBV19 and J is TRBJ2-2, with no clear D. The CDR3 is 14 residues long. Germline V gene lookup returns CDR1 LNHDA and CDR2 SQIVND (reference sequence). V lost 6 bases to trimming and J lost 4 bases, with 12 bases between them. In DNA, the CDR3 is TGTGCCAGTAGGACCGGGTCGTCCACCGGGGAGCTGTTTTTT. Its translation: CASRTGSSTGELFF.

The rearrangement links TRBV6-5 to TRBJ2-3, with D perhaps matching TRBD1 (5 bases). The V end lost 0 bases, the J end lost 6 bases, and 10 bases lay between the germline ends. CDR1 and CDR2 from the germline V gene are MNHEY and SVGAGI. CDR3 length: 14 amino acids. The CDR3: CASSYSPGQDTQYF. CDR3 DNA: TGTGCCAGCAGTTACTCGCCAGGGCAGGATACGCAGTATTTT.

The chain links TRBV6-5 to TRBJ1-1, with D unclear. The germline gives CDR1 MNHEY, CDR2 SVGAGI. The CDR3 spans 11 residues. V was cut by 6 bases and J by 5 bases, with 7 bases left in between. As DNA, the CDR3 is TGTGCCAGCAGAGCACGAACTGAAGCTTTCTTT. Residues: CASRARTEAFF.

This clone was recorded once. The CDR3 DNA reads as TGTGCCAGCAGCACGGACCAAGAGACCCAGTACTTC. Protein: CASSTDQETQYF. This chain connects TRBV5-4 to TRBJ2-5; D gene ambiguous. The V gene's germline CDR1 is SGHNT and CDR2 YYREEE (reference sequence). CDR3 size: 12 residues. The V gene lost 4 bases and the J gene lost 0 bases, with 4 bases spanning the gap.

The table lists this clone with a count of one. Germline is not matched at one junction end, which may reflect a read error. The chain joins TRBV2 to TRBJ2-2, with D unresolved. The germline CDR1 and CDR2 sequences are SNHLY and FYNNEI. The CDR3 spans 13 residues. The DNA of the CDR3 is TGTGCCAGTAGTGAAGTATTAACCGGGGAGCTGTTTTTT. This encodes CASSEVLTGELFF.

J is TRBJ2-1 and V is TRBV5-4, with 10 bases aligning to TRBD2. After removal of 4 bases from V and 2 bases from J, the junction contained 3 bases not matched to a gene. CDR3 length equals 15 residues. In germline, CDR1 is SGHNT, CDR2 YYREEE (reference sequence). DNA of the CDR3: TGTGCCAGCAGCGAACTAGCGGGGACCTACAATGAGCAGTTCTTC. It specifies CASSELAGTYNEQFF. Full variable domain (rest looked up from reference TRBV5-4 and TRBJ2-1): ETGVTQSPTHLIKTRGQQVTLRCSSQSGHNTVSWYQQALGQGPQFIFQYYREEENGRGNFPPRFSGLQFPNYSSELNVNALELDDSALYLCASSELAGTYNEQFFGPGTRLTVL.

The chain recombines TRBV5-4 with TRBJ2-5; D might be TRBD2 (6 bases). CDR1 and CDR2 from the germline V gene are SGHNT and YYREEE (reference sequence). Trimming removed 0 bases from V and 5 bases from J, with 14 bases in between. The CDR3 spans 15 residues. In nucleotides, the CDR3 is TGTGCCAGCAGCTTGGGTACGGAGGGCCAGGAGACCCAGTACTTC. Protein product: CASSLGTEGQETQYF.

The V gene is TRBV5-1, the J gene TRBJ2-5, with D perhaps matching TRBD1 (6 bases). The V and J ends lost 5 bases and 4 bases respectively, with 15 bases between them. This CDR3 spans 14 amino acids. The germline gives CDR1 SGHRS, CDR2 YFSETQ. CDR3 residues: CASRPDRRRETQYF. CDR3 coding DNA: TGCGCCAGCAGGCCTGACAGGAGGAGAGAGACCCAGTACTTC.

Ten or more counts support this clone. The chain carries TRBV27 and TRBJ2-1; 8 bases are a match to TRBD1. CDR3 length: 14 amino acids. Germline CDR1 and CDR2: MNHEY and SMNVEV (reference sequence). With V trimmed by 3 bases and J by 7 bases, 5 bases remained unmatched. The CDR3 bases are TGTGCCAGCAGTTTTGGACAGGGTGTGAATGAGCAGTTCTTC. Its translation is CASSFGQGVNEQFF.

This chain joins TRBV9 and TRBJ2-2; D is perhaps TRBD2 (5 bases). CDR1 and CDR2 (germline): SGDLS, YYNGEE. With 4 bases removed from V and 9 bases from J, the gap between germline ends came to 13 bases. The CDR3 consists of 13 residues. The chain's CDR3 is CASSTRAQRELFF. The CDR3 nucleotides are TGTGCCAGCAGCACTAGGGCTCAAAGGGAGCTGTTTTTT.

The chain employs TRBV12-3 or TRBV12-4 and TRBJ1-6, with TRBD1 matching over 7 bases. This CDR3 has 13 residues. Trimming at V came to 1 base and at J to 11 bases, leaving 2 bases not matched to a gene. This CDR3 is CASSLETGPPLHF. The CDR3 DNA reads TGTGCCAGCAGTTTAGAGACAGGGCCACCCCTCCACTTT.

The chain couples TRBV27 to TRBJ2-7; a weak D match, TRBD1 (6 bases). Germline-derived CDR1 and CDR2 are MNHEY and SMNVEV (reference sequence). This CDR3 spans 13 amino acids. V shed 4 bases and J shed 4 bases, with 11 bases lying between them. Written as DNA, the CDR3 is TGTGCCAGCAGTTCCCGGACAGTTTACGAGCAGTACTTC. It specifies CASSSRTVYEQYF.

The chain has TRBV5-6 and TRBJ1-5; tentative D call: TRBD1 (6 bases). V lost 2 bases and J 1 base, leaving 16 bases between the germline ends. The CDR3 contains 17 residues. The V gene's germline CDR1 is SGHDT and CDR2 YYEEEE. This chain's CDR3 is CASSFRAQGRSNQPQHF. CDR3 in DNA: TGTGCCAGCAGCTTCCGGGCACAGGGCCGAAGCAATCAGCCCCAGCATTTT.